This paragraph reports one T cell receptor (beta chain). The data originate from a study of early T cells in non-severe SARS-CoV-2 infection. Trimming at V came to 1 base and at J to 8 bases, leaving 9 bases not matched to a gene. CDR1 SGHVS and CDR2 FNYEAQ come from the germline V gene. This CDR3 is 16 amino acids long. Each CDR3 protein is one row after TCRdb ran MiXCR on the 5' RACE reads. The sample has more than 55,000 distinct CDR3 sequences; approximately 6% are singletons. The sample consisted of whole blood, taken at baseline. This rearrangement joins TRBV7-6 to TRBJ2-1; TRBD2 agrees at 9 bases. The receptor was derived from an adult who was a healthcare worker with PCR-confirmed SARS-CoV-2 infection or an uninfected control (not recorded which). CDR3 in DNA: TGTGCCAGCAGCTTAGAATATCTAGCGGGAACGGATGAGCAGTTCTTC. Protein product: CASSLEYLAGTDEQFF.